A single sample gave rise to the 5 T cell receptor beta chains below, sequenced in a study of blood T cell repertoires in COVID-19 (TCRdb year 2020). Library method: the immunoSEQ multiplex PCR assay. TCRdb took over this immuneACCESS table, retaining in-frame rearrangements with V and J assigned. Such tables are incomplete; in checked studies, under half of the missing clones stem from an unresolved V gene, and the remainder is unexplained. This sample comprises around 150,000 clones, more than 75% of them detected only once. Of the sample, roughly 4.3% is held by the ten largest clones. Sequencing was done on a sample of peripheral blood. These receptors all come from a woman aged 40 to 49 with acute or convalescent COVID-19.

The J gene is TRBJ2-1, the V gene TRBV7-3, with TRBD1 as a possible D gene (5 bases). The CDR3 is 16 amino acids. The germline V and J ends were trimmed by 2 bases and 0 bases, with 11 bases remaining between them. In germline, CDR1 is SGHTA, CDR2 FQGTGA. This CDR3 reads CASSLAGPSSYNEQFF. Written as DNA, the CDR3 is TGTGCCAGCAGCTTAGCAGGGCCCAGCTCCTACAATGAGCAGTTCTTC.

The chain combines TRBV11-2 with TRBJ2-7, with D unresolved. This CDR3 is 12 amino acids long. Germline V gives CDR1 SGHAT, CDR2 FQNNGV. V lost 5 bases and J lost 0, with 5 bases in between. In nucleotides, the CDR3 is TGTGCCAGCAGCCCCCTCTCCTACGAGCAGTACTTC. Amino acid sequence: CASSPLSYEQYF.

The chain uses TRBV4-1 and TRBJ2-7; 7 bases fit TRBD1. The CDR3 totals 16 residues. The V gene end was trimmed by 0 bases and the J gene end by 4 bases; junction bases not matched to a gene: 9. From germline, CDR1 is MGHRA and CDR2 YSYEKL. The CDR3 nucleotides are TGCGCCAGCAGCCAAGACAAGAACAGGGGCCTTTACGAGCAGTACTTC. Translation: CASSQDKNRGLYEQYF.

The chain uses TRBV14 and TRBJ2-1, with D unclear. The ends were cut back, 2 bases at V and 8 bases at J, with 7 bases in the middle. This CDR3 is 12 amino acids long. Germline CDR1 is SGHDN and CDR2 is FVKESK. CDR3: CASSQSSYEQFF. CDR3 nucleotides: TGTGCCAGCAGCCAAAGTAGCTATGAGCAGTTCTTC. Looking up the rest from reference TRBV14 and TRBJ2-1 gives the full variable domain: EAGVTQFPSHSVIEKGQTVTLRCDPISGHDNLYWYRRVMGKEIKFLLHFVKESKQDESGMPNNRFLAERTGGTYSTLKVQPAELEDSGVYFCASSQSSYEQFFGPGTRLTVL.

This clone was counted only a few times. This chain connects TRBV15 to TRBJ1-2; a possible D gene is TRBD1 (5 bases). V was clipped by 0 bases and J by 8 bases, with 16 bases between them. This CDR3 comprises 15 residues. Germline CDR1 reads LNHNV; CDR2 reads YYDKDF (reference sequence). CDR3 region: CATSRDRQGGIGYTF. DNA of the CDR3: TGTGCCACCAGCAGAGATCGGCAGGGCGGGATCGGCTACACCTTC.